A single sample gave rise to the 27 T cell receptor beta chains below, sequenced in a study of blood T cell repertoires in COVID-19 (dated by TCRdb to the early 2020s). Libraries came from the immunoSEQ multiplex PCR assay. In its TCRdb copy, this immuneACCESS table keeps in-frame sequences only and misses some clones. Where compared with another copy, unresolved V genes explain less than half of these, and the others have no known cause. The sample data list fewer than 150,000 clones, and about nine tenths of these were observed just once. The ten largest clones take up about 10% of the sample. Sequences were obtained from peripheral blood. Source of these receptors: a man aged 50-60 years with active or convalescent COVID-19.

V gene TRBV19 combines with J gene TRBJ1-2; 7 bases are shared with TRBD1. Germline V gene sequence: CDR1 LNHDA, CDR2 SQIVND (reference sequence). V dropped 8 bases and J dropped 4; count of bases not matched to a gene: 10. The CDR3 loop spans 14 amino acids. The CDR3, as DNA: TGTGCCAGTTCCCGGGACAGAGTCTCCTATGGCTACACCTTC. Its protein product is CASSRDRVSYGYTF.

CDR3 sequence reads: CASSPARGFSYEQYF. The DNA for the CDR3 is TGTGCCAGCAGCCCCGCCCGGGGGTTTTCCTACGAGCAGTACTTC. The V call is TRBV6-6, the J call TRBJ2-7; a weak D match, TRBD2 (6 bases). Trimming removed 6 bases from V and 1 base from J, with 16 bases in between. The germline gives CDR1 MNHNY, CDR2 SVGAGI (reference sequence). The CDR3 loop spans 15 amino acids.

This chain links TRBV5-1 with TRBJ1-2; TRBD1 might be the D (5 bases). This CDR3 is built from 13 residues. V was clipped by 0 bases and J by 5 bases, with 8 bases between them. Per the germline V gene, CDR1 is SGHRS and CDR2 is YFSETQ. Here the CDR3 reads CASSLESGYGYTF. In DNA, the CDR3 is TGCGCCAGCAGCTTGGAGTCAGGGTATGGCTACACCTTC. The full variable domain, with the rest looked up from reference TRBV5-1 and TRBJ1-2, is KAGVTQTPRYLIKTRGQQVTLSCSPISGHRSVSWYQQTPGQGLQFLFEYFSETQRNKGNFPGRFSGRQFSNSRSEMNVSTLELGDSALYLCASSLESGYGYTFGSGTRLTVV.

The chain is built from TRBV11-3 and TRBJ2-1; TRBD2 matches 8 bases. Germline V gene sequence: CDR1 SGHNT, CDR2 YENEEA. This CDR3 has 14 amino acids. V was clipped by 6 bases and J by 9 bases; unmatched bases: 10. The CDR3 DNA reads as TGTGCCAGCAGACCGGTAGCGGGGCGGGGTGAGCAGTTCTTC. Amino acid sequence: CASRPVAGRGEQFF. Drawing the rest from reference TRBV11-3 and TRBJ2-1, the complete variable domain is EAGVVQSPRYKIIEKKQPVAFWCNPISGHNTLYWYLQNLGQGPELLIRYENEEAVDDSQLPKDRFSAERLKGVDSTLKIQPAELGDSAVYLCASRPVAGRGEQFFGPGTRLTVL.

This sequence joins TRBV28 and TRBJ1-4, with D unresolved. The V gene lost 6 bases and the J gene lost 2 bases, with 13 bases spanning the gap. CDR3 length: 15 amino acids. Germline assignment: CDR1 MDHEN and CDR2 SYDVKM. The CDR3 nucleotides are TGTGCCAGCAGCGGGCCGGGGTCGACTAATGAAAAACTGTTTTTT. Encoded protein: CASSGPGSTNEKLFF.

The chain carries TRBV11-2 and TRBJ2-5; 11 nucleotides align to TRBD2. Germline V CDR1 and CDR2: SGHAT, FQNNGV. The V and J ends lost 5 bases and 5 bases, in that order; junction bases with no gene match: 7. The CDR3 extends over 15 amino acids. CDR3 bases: TGTGCCAGCAGCCGAACTAGCGGGAGAAGTGAGACCCAGTACTTC. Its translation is CASSRTSGRSETQYF.

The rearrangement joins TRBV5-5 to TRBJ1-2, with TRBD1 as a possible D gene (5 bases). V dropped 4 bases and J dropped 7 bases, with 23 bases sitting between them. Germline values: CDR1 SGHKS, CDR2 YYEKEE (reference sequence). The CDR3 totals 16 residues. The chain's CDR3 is CASSVQPAGRGRGYTF. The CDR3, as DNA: TGTGCCAGCAGCGTCCAACCTGCGGGGAGGGGTCGTGGCTACACCTTC.

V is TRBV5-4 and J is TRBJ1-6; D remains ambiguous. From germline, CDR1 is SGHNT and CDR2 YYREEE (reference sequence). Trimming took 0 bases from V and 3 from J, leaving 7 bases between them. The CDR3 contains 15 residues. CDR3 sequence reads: CASSLVADYNSPLHF. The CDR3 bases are TGTGCCAGCAGCTTGGTGGCAGACTATAATTCACCCCTCCACTTT.

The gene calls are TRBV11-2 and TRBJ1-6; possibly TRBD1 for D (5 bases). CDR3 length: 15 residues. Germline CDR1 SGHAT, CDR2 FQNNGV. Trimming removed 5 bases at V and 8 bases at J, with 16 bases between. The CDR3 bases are TGTGCCAGCAGCCCCAGGGTATCCGTCGATTCACCCCTCCACTTT. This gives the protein CASSPRVSVDSPLHF.

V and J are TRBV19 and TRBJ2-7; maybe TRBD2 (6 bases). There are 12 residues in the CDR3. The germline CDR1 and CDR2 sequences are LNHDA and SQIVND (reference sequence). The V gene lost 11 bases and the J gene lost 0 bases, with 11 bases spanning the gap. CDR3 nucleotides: TGTGCCGGCCCGGGACTCTCCTACGAGCAGTACTTC. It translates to CAGPGLSYEQYF.

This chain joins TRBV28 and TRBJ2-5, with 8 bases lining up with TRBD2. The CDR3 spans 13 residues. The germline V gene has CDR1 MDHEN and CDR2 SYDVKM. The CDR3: CASASGRQETQYF. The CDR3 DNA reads TGTGCGTCCGCAAGCGGGAGACAAGAGACCCAGTACTTC. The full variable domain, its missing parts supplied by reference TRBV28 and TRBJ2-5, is DVKVTQSSRYLVKRTGEKVFLECVQDMDHENMFWYRQDPGLGLRLIYFSYDVKMKEKGDIPEGYSVSREKKERFSLILESASTNQTSMYLCASASGRQETQYFGPGTRLLVL.

The CDR3 DNA reads as TGCGCCAGCAGCCCGGGACTAGCGGGGCTTACCTACGAGCAGTACTTC. The encoded protein is CASSPGLAGLTYEQYF. The V call is TRBV5-1, the J call TRBJ2-7, with 13 bases matching TRBD2. The CDR3 length is 16 residues. Trimming at V came to 4 bases and at J to 2 bases, leaving 6 bases not matched to a gene. Germline values: CDR1 SGHRS, CDR2 YFSETQ.

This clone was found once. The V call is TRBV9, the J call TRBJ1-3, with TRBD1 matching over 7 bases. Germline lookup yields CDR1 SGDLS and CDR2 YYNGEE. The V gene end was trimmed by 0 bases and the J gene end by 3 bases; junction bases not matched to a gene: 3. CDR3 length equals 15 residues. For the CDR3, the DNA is TGTGCCAGCAGCGTAGGGGGGACAGTTGGAAACACCATATATTTT. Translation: CASSVGGTVGNTIYF.

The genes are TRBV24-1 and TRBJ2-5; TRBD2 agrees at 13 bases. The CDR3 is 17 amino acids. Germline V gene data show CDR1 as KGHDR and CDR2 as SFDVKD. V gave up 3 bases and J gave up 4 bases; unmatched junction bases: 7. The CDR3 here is CATSDPTSGRAGETQYF. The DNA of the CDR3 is TGTGCCACCAGTGATCCCACTAGCGGGAGGGCAGGAGAGACCCAGTACTTC.

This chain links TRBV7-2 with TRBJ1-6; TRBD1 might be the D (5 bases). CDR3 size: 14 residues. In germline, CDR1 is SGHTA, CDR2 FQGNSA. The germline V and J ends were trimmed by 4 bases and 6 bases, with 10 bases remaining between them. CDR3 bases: TGTGCCAGCAGCTCCACCGGGGGTAATTCACCCCTCCACTTT. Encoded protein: CASSSTGGNSPLHF.

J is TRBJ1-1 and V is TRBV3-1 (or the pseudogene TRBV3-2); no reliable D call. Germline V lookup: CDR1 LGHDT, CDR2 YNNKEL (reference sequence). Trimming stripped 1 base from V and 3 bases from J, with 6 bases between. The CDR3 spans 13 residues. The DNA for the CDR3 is TGTGCCAGCAGCCAAGGGTCGGACACTGAAGCTTTCTTT. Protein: CASSQGSDTEAFF.

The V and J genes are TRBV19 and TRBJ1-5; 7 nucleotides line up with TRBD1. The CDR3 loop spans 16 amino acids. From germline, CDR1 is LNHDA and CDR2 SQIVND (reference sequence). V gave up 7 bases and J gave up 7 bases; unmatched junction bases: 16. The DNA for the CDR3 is TGTGCCAGTACGCCCCAGGTGGGACAGACCCCCCAGCCCCAGCATTTT. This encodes CASTPQVGQTPQPQHF.

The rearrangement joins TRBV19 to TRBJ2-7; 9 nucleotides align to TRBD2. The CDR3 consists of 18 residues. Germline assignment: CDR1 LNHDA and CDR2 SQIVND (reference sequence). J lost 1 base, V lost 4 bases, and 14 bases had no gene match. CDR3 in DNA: TGTGCCAGTAGTAGGGCAGAACGTAGCGGGAGTTGGTCCTACGAGCAGTACTTC. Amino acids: CASSRAERSGSWSYEQYF.

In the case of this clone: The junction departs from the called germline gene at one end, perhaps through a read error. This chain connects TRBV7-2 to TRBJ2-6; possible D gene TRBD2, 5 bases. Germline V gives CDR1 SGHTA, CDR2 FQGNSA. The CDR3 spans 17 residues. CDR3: CASSLPYGGPGVNVLTF. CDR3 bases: TGTGCCAGCAGCTTACCTTACGGAGGACCTGGGGTCAACGTCCTGACTTTC. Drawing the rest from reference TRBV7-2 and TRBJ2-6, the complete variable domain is GAGVSQSPSNKVTEKGKDVELRCDPISGHTALYWYRQSLGQGLEFLIYFQGNSAPDKSGLPSDRFSAERTGGSVSTLTIQRTQQEDSAVYLCASSLPYGGPGVNVLTFGAGSRLTVL.

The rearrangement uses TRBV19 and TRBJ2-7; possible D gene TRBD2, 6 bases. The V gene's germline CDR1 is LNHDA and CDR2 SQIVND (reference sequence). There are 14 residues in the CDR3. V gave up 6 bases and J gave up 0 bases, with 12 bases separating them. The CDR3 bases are TGTGCCAGTAGGAGGGGACTGAGCTCCTACGAGCAGTACTTC. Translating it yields CASRRGLSSYEQYF.

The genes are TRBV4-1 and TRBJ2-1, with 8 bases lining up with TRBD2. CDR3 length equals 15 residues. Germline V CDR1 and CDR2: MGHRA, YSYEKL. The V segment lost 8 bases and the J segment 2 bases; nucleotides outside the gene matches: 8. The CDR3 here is CASGTLAVPYNEQFF. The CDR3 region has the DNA TGCGCCAGCGGAACACTAGCGGTCCCCTACAATGAGCAGTTCTTC.

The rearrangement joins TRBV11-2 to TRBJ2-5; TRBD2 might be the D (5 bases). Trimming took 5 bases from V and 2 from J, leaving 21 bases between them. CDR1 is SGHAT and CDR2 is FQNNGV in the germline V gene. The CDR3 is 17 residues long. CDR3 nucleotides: TGTGCCAGCAGCACCGGGAATTACAGCGCTCGACAAGAGACCCAGTACTTC. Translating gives CASSTGNYSARQETQYF.

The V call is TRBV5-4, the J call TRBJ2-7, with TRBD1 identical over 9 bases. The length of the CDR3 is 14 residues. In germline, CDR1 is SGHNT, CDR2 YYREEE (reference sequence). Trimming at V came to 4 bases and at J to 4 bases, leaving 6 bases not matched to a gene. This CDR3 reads CASSPGQGKYEQYF. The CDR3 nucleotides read TGTGCCAGCAGCCCTGGACAGGGGAAGTACGAGCAGTACTTC.

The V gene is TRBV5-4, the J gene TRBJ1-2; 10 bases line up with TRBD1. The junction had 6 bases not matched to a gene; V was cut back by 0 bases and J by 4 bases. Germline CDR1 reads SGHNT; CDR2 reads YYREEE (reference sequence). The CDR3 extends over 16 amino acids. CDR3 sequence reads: CASSLGQGAVGYGYTF. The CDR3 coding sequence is TGTGCCAGCAGCTTGGGACAGGGGGCCGTCGGCTATGGCTACACCTTC.

The DNA for the CDR3 is TGTGCCAGCAGCTTACACAGGGGACTGGAGACCCAGTACTTC. Its protein product is CASSLHRGLETQYF. The chain links TRBV7-2 to TRBJ2-5, with D maybe TRBD1 (7 bases). The CDR3 is made up of 14 amino acids. V lost 2 bases, J lost 5 bases, and 12 bases lay in between. Germline V gene sequence: CDR1 SGHTA, CDR2 FQGNSA.

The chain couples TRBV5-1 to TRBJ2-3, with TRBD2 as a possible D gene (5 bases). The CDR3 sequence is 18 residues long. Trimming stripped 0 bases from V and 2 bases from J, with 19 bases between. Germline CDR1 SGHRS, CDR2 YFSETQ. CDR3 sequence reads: CASSLASASLRNTDTQYF. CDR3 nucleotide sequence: TGCGCCAGCAGCTTGGCCTCGGCTAGCCTACGGAACACAGATACGCAGTATTTT.

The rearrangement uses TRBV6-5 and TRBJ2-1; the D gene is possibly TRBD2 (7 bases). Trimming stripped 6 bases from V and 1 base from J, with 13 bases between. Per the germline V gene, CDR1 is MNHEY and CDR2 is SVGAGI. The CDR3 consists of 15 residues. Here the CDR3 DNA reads TGTGCCAGCAGACCCAGCGGGACATCCTACAATGAGCAGTTCTTC. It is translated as CASRPSGTSYNEQFF.